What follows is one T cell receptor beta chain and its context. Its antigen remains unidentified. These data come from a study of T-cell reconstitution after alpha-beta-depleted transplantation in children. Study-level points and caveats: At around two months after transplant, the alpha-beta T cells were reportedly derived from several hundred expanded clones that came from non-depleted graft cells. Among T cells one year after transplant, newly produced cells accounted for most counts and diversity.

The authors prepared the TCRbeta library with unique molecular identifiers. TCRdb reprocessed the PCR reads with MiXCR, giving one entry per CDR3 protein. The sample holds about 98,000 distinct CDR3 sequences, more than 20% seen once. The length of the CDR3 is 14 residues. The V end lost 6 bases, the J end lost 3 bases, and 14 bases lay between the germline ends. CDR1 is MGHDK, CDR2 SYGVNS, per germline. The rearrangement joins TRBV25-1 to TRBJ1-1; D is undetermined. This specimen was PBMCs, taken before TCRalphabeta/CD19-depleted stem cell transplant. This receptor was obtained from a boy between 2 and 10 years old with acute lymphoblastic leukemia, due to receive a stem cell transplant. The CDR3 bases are TGTGCCAGCAGCCGTGGGAGTGGGGACACTGAAGCTTTCTTT. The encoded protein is CASSRGSGDTEAFF.